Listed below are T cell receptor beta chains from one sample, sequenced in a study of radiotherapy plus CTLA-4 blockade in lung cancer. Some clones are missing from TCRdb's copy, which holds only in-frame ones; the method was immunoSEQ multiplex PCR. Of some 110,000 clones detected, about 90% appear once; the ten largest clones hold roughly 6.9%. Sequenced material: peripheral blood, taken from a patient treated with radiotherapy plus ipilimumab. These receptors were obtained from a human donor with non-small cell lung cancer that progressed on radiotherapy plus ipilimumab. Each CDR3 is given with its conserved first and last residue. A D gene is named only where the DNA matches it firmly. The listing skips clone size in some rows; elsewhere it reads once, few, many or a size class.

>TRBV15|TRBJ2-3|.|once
CATSRDNGDTQYF
TGTGCCACCAGCAGAGATAACGGGGATACGCAGTATTTT
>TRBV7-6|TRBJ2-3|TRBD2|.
CASSLGFEREGPDTQYF
TGTGCCAGCAGCTTAGGATTCGAGCGGGAGGGCCCAGATACGCAGTATTTT
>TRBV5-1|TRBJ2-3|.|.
CASRATDTDTQYF
TGCGCCAGCAGAGCAACCGACACAGATACGCAGTATTTT
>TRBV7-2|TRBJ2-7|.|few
CASSHRIGSYEQYF
TGTGCCAGCAGCCACCGAATAGGCTCCTACGAGCAGTACTTC
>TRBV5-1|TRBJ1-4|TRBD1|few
CASSSGQGEEKLFF
TGCGCCAGCAGCTCGGGACAGGGGGAAGAAAAACTGTTTTTT
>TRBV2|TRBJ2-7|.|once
CATGTGLAYEQYF
TGTGCCACCGGGACGGGGTTGGCCTACGAGCAGTACTTC
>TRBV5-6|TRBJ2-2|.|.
CASSHPTRSTGELFF
TGTGCCAGCAGCCACCCCACCCGGTCCACCGGGGAGCTGTTTTTT
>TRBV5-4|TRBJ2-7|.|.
CASSLDSAFEQYF
TGTGCCAGCAGCTTGGATAGCGCTTTCGAGCAGTACTTC
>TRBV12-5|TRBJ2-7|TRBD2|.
CASEKGTSGRAYEQYF
TGTGCTAGTGAAAAGGGGACTAGCGGGAGGGCCTACGAGCAGTACTTC
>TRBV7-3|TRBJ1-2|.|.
CASSLIRPDEGTF
TGTGCCAGCAGCTTAATAAGGCCGGATGAGGGCACCTTC
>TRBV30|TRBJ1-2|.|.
CAWSAAGMRGYTF
TGTGCCTGGAGTGCGGCTGGCATGAGGGGCTACACCTTC
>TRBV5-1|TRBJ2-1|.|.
CASSMAGASYNEQFF
TGCGCCAGCAGCATGGCAGGGGCCTCCTACAATGAGCAGTTCTTC
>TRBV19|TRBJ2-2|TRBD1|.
CASSIGQGTGELFF
TGTGCCAGTAGTATTGGACAGGGTACCGGGGAGCTGTTTTTT
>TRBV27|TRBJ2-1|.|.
CASSPADEQFF
TGTGCCAGCAGTCCCGCGGATGAGCAGTTCTTC
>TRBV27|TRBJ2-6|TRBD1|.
CASSWDSALSGANVLTF
TGTGCCAGCAGTTGGGACAGCGCACTCTCTGGGGCCAACGTCCTGACTTTC
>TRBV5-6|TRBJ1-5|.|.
CASSLRGSFGPQHF
TGTGCCAGCAGCTTAAGGGGGTCCTTCGGGCCCCAGCATTTT
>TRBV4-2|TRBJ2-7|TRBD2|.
CASSQGGLAGEGYEQYF
TGTGCCAGCAGCCAAGGGGGACTAGCGGGAGAGGGTTACGAGCAGTACTTC
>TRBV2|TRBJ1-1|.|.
CASRESGLMNTEAFF
TGTGCCAGCAGGGAATCGGGACTGATGAACACTGAAGCTTTCTTT
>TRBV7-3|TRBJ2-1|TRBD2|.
CASSLAPGLADNEQFF
TGTGCCAGCAGCCTTGCACCGGGACTAGCGGACAATGAGCAGTTCTTC
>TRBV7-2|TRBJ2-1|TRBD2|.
CASTLGGVRRLAGGDEQFF
TGTGCCAGCACCTTAGGGGGGGTAAGGAGACTAGCGGGAGGAGATGAGCAGTTCTTC
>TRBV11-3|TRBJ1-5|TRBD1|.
CASLAQGVVDQPQHF
TGTGCCAGCCTAGCACAGGGGGTAGTAGATCAGCCCCAGCATTTT
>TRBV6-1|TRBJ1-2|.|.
CASRAGLGGYTF
TGTGCCAGCAGAGCAGGGCTGGGAGGCTACACCTTC
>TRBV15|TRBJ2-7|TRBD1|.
CATSSPRTGINEQYF
TGTGCCACCAGCAGCCCCCGGACAGGGATCAACGAGCAGTACTTC
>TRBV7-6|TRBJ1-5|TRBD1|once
CASSLTSGTGYELGNQPQHF
TGTGCCAGCAGCTTAACTTCCGGGACAGGGTACGAACTTGGCAATCAGCCCCAGCATTTT
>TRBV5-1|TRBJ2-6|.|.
CASKARDSGANVLTF
TGCGCCAGCAAGGCTAGGGATTCTGGGGCCAACGTCCTGACTTTC
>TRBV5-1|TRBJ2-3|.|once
CASSPGGGDTQYF
TGCGCCAGCAGCCCGGGCGGGGGCGATACGCAGTATTTT
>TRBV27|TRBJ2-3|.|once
CASSRGSLVSTDTQYF
TGTGCCAGCAGCCGAGGGAGCCTAGTTAGCACAGATACGCAGTATTTT
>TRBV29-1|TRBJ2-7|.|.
CSVAAAYEQYF
TGCAGCGTTGCCGCAGCTTACGAGCAGTACTTC
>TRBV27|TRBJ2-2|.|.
CASRPQLLKGNTGELFF
TGTGCCAGCCGACCCCAGCTGCTGAAGGGAAACACCGGGGAGCTGTTTTTT
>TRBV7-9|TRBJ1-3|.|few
CASSLVPDTIYF
TGTGCCAGCAGCTTAGTACCGGACACCATATATTTT
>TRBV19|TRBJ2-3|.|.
CASSWTASTDTQYF
TGTGCCAGTAGTTGGACGGCCAGCACAGATACGCAGTATTTT